Presented here are 20 T cell receptor beta chains from one specimen sequenced in a study of shared T cell receptors in the human thymus. Profiling relied on immunoSEQ multiplex PCR, and the TCRdb table lists in-frame clones only, not all of them. The table records about 540,000 clones, around 78% of them present only once. These data also formed part of another study, on human thymus T cells.

The sample comprised thymocytes. These receptors were obtained from a boy less than two years old with a congenital heart defect.

This clone was detected only a few times. CDR3 nucleotides: TGTGCCAGCAGCTTGGACGAGGGCGGGGGCGATTATCCCTACGAGCAGTACTTC. Amino acid sequence: CASSLDEGGGDYPYEQYF. This chain links TRBV5-6 with TRBJ2-7; tentative D call: TRBD2 (7 bases). CDR3 length: 18 residues. Germline assignment: CDR1 SGHDT and CDR2 YYEEEE. V lost 0 bases and J lost 2, with 21 bases in between.

V gene TRBV29-1 combines with J gene TRBJ2-1; possibly TRBD2 for D (6 bases). In germline, CDR1 is SQVTM, CDR2 ANQGSEA. Trimming took off 0 bases at V and 9 bases at J, with 18 bases between the two ends. The CDR3 has 15 amino acids. The CDR3 sequence is CSVEDGGESGAEQFF. In DNA form, the CDR3 reads TGCAGCGTTGAAGATGGCGGGGAGAGTGGGGCTGAGCAGTTCTTC.

There are a few counts of this clone. The J gene is TRBJ1-1, the V gene TRBV25-1, with 10 bases matching TRBD1. Trimming took 4 bases from V and 3 from J; bases not matched to a gene: 5. Germline CDR1 is MGHDK and CDR2 is SYGVNS. The CDR3 runs to 15 residues. CDR3: CASSVSGTGDTEAFF. In nucleotides, the CDR3 is TGTGCCAGCAGTGTCTCCGGGACAGGGGACACTGAAGCTTTCTTT. Full variable domain (outside the CDR3, taken from reference TRBV25-1 and TRBJ1-1): EADIYQTPRYLVIGTGKKITLECSQTMGHDKMYWYQQDPGMELHLIHYSYGVNSTEKGDLSSESTVSRIRTEHFPLTLESARPSHTSQYLCASSVSGTGDTEAFFGQGTRLTVV.

The chain couples TRBV5-3 to TRBJ2-7; TRBD2 agrees at 7 bases. TRBV5-3 falls under the ORF class, with uncertain function. Germline trimming cut 0 bases from V and 7 bases from J; bases unmatched to any gene: 19. This CDR3 is built from 18 residues. CDR3 in DNA: TGTGCCAGAAGCTTGGGGACCCTTCACGGGAGCCCCGGGGGGGAGCAGTACTTC. Its protein product is CARSLGTLHGSPGGEQYF.

The table lists this clone with a few counts. The chain employs TRBV27 and TRBJ2-3; weak D call: TRBD2 (6 bases). Germline assignment: CDR1 MNHEY and CDR2 SMNVEV (reference sequence). The CDR3 totals 15 residues. Trimming cost V 0 bases and J 4 bases, with 11 bases left between them. The CDR3 region has the DNA TGTGCCAGCAGTTTATCGGACCCGGGGGCAGATACGCAGTATTTT. It codes for CASSLSDPGADTQYF.

The J gene is TRBJ2-3, the V gene TRBV30; D remains ambiguous. CDR3 length: 14 residues. V lost 5 bases, J lost 5 bases, and 17 bases lay in between. Germline CDR1 GTSNPN, CDR2 SVGIG (reference sequence). The CDR3 spells CAWVHLERRDTQYF. The CDR3 coding sequence is TGTGCCTGGGTCCACCTCGAGCGCCGAGATACGCAGTATTTT.

This clone was recorded only once. The chain has TRBV6-4 and TRBJ2-3, with D tentatively TRBD2 (6 bases). Trimming removed 4 bases at V and 3 bases at J, with 14 bases between. CDR1 and CDR2 (germline): MRHNA, SNTAGT. The CDR3 extends over 15 amino acids. This chain's CDR3 is CASSGVGGGTDTQYF. CDR3 bases: TGTGCCAGCAGTGGGGTGGGAGGAGGAACAGATACGCAGTATTTT.

This clone was seen only a few times. The chain couples TRBV7-8 to TRBJ2-7, with 8 bases aligning to TRBD1. Germline CDR1 and CDR2: SGHVS and FQNEAQ. Unmatched junction bases numbered 6, after V lost 1 base and J lost 4 bases. The CDR3 length is 15 residues. CDR3 amino acids: CASSLVETGEYEQYF. In DNA form, the CDR3 reads TGTGCCAGCAGCTTAGTGGAGACAGGGGAATACGAGCAGTACTTC.

The rearrangement uses TRBV30 and TRBJ2-3; 7 positions agree with TRBD1. The V gene's germline CDR1 is GTSNPN and CDR2 SVGIG (reference sequence). This CDR3 contains 16 residues. V was clipped by 2 bases and J by 2 bases; unmatched bases: 10. The CDR3 DNA is TGTGCCTGGAGTCGACACAGGGGAACTTTCACAGATACGCAGTATTTT. Translating it yields CAWSRHRGTFTDTQYF.

V usage is TRBV11-2 and J usage is TRBJ2-5, with TRBD2 matching 9 bases. The DNA end favors TRBJ2-7, so the J call may be wrong. CDR1 and CDR2 (germline): SGHAT, FQNNGV. The CDR3 totals 18 residues. The chain's CDR3 is CASTFLAGNAGGSYEQYF. CDR3 nucleotide sequence: TGTGCCAGCACCTTCCTAGCGGGAAACGCGGGCGGATCCTACGAGCAGTACTTC.

The chain recombines TRBV14 with TRBJ1-5; weak D call: TRBD1 (6 bases). V lost 6 bases to trimming and J lost 4 bases, with 13 bases between them. The CDR3 has 14 residues. CDR1 is SGHDN, CDR2 FVKESK, per germline. The CDR3 reads CASRGSGTNQPQHF. The CDR3 DNA reads TGTGCCAGCAGGGGATCGGGGACAAATCAGCCCCAGCATTTT.

The rearrangement uses TRBV21-1 and TRBJ2-1; TRBD2, the D gene given by the table, was not confirmed from the DNA. TRBV21-1 is a pseudogene segment. This CDR3 spans 19 amino acids. The CDR3 loop reads CASSKFTPGTSEHYNEQFF. The CDR3 bases are TGTGCCAGCAGCAAATTTACCCCCGGGACTAGCGAACACTACAATGAGCAGTTCTTC.

This clone has only a few counts. This chain uses TRBV9 with TRBJ2-2; TRBD2 matches 7 bases. This CDR3 comprises 17 residues. Germline V gene data show CDR1 as SGDLS and CDR2 as YYNGEE. V trimming: 3 bases; J trimming: 1 base; junction bases outside the gene matches: 9. CDR3 sequence: CASSGTSDTVNTGELFF. DNA for the CDR3: TGTGCCAGCAGCGGAACTAGCGATACTGTGAACACCGGGGAGCTGTTTTTT.

The table lists this clone with a few counts. The chain couples TRBV6-5 to TRBJ2-7; weak D call: TRBD1 (6 bases). Germline assignment: CDR1 MNHEY and CDR2 SVGAGI. The germline V and J ends were trimmed by 4 bases and 0 bases, with 16 bases remaining between them. The length of the CDR3 is 16 residues. CDR3: CASSSGGHRASYEQYF. The CDR3 DNA reads TGTGCCAGCAGTTCTGGGGGACACCGGGCCTCCTACGAGCAGTACTTC.

The chain joins TRBV11-1 to TRBJ2-7; 15 bases are a match to TRBD2. V dropped 5 bases and J dropped 5; count of bases not matched to a gene: 7. Per the germline V gene, CDR1 is SGHAT and CDR2 is FQDESV (reference sequence). The CDR3 has 16 residues. The CDR3 bases are TGTGCCAGCAGCGTCAGGACTAGCGGGAGGGACAACGAGCAGTACTTC. It translates to CASSVRTSGRDNEQYF.

The CDR3 sequence: CASSPRVGQGEDTEAFF. The CDR3 DNA follows: TGTGCCAGCTCACCACGGGTAGGACAGGGTGAGGACACTGAAGCTTTCTTT. J is TRBJ1-1 and V is TRBV18, with 8 bases lining up with TRBD1. Germline lookup yields CDR1 KGHSH and CDR2 LQKENI. With 1 base clipped from V and 3 bases from J, the junction kept 10 bases outside the gene matches. This CDR3 contains 17 residues.

The CDR3 bases are TGCGCCAGCAGCCATAGCCCGGGACTAGCGGCATACGAGCAGTACTTC. It codes for CASSHSPGLAAYEQYF. The chain combines TRBV4-1 with TRBJ2-7, with 11 bases fitting TRBD2. This CDR3 has 16 residues. Trimming cost V 3 bases and J 4 bases; bases outside gene matches: 8. Germline CDR1 MGHRA, CDR2 YSYEKL.

This chain links TRBV6-1 with TRBJ2-6, with D hard to call. This CDR3 is 17 amino acids long. V was trimmed by 1 base and J by 0 bases, leaving 10 bases between them. Per the germline V gene, CDR1 is MNHNS and CDR2 is SASEGT. The CDR3 DNA reads as TGTGCCAGCAGTGAAGGGCTTTCGGGCTCTGGGGCCAACGTCCTGACTTTC. Translation: CASSEGLSGSGANVLTF.

This sequence joins TRBV27 and TRBJ2-7; 8 bases agree with TRBD1. Trimming cost V 5 bases and J 5 bases; bases outside gene matches: 20. CDR1 and CDR2 from the germline V gene are MNHEY and SMNVEV (reference sequence). The CDR3 extends over 18 amino acids. CDR3 nucleotides: TGTGCCAGCAGTCATAACCATGGATCGGCAGGGGGCCAAAACGAGCAGTACTTC. This sequence encodes CASSHNHGSAGGQNEQYF.

The chain is built from TRBV19 and TRBJ2-7; 8 bases agree with TRBD2. This CDR3 has 13 residues. Germline V gene lookup returns CDR1 LNHDA and CDR2 SQIVND (reference sequence). The V segment lost 4 bases and the J segment 6 bases; nucleotides outside the gene matches: 5. In DNA form, the CDR3 reads TGTGCCAGTAGTACGGGACTAGAGCTCGAGCAGTACTTC. Translating gives CASSTGLELEQYF.